Sequencing of this TCR beta chain was carried out in a study of cytomegalovirus exposure and HLA in healthy donors. Some clones are missing from TCRdb's copy, which holds only in-frame ones; the method was immunoSEQ multiplex PCR. Here the sample spans about 98,000 clones, about 90% being singletons. To note about this clone: What it binds is unknown.

Study results and caveats: Researchers catalogued around 150 TCR beta chains as cytomegalovirus-associated.

CDR3 length: 11 residues. The V gene lost 5 bases and the J gene lost 7 bases, with 11 bases spanning the gap. CDR1 is SQVTM and CDR2 is ANQGSEA in the germline V gene. This clonotype originated in a man aged 18 to 30 in good health and CMV-seropositive. This chain uses TRBV29-1 with TRBJ1-1; D possibly corresponds to TRBD1 (6 bases). Sequences were obtained from PBMCs. CDR3 residues: CSVTIRGEAFF. In nucleotides, the CDR3 is TGCAGCGTTACAATCAGGGGTGAAGCTTTCTTT. Looking up the rest from reference TRBV29-1 and TRBJ1-1 gives the full variable domain: SAVISQKPSRDICQRGTSLTIQCQVDSQVTMMFWYRQQPGQSLTLIATANQGSEATYESGFVIDKFPISRPNLTFSTLTVSNMSPEDSSIYLCSVTIRGEAFFGQGTRLTVV.